These 12 T cell receptor beta chains were all obtained from the same sample, sequenced in a study of metastatic and nonmetastatic thyroid tumors. Thyroid surgery was performed in patients who had received no treatment beforehand. TCRdb recomputed clones from the PCR reads via MiXCR. The data contain about 24,000 clones, 15% to 20% of them singletons. Sequenced: blood. These TCRs come from a male donor with papillary thyroid cancer or a benign thyroid nodule (not recorded which). Some clones in this sample may be carry-over from other donors' samples.

The chain couples TRBV5-1 to TRBJ2-7; the match to TRBD2 covers 10 bases. This CDR3 contains 15 residues. The V gene's germline CDR1 is SGHRS and CDR2 YFSETQ. The junction had 2 bases not matched to a gene; V was cut back by 0 bases and J by 2 bases. In DNA form, the CDR3 reads TGCGCCAGCAGCTTGGGTGGACTAGCGGCCTACGAGCAGTACTTC. This gives the protein CASSLGGLAAYEQYF. Full variable domain (outside the CDR3, taken from reference TRBV5-1 and TRBJ2-7): KAGVTQTPRYLIKTRGQQVTLSCSPISGHRSVSWYQQTPGQGLQFLFEYFSETQRNKGNFPGRFSGRQFSNSRSEMNVSTLELGDSALYLCASSLGGLAAYEQYFGPGTRLTVT.

This clone came up many times. At one end, the junction sequence differs from germline, possibly due to a read error. J is TRBJ2-3 and V is TRBV5-5; D is perhaps TRBD1 or TRBD2 (5 bases each). This CDR3 has 12 amino acids. Germline V gene lookup returns CDR1 SGHKS and CDR2 YYEKEE (reference sequence). This CDR3 is CASSLVPTGASF. Written as DNA, the CDR3 is TGTGCCAGCAGCTTGGTTCCAACCGGGGCGAGTTTT.

In this sample, this clone turned up a few times. Because the CDR3 is missing its conserved closing phenylalanine or tryptophan, this is likely a read error. Because the CDR3's place on the DNA is in doubt, the DNA is left out and the CDR3 is given as listed by TCRdb. This chain joins TRBV6-1 and TRBJ1-1; the table's D call, TRBD1, has no DNA check behind it. The CDR3 numbers 16 amino acids, ends counted. CDR1 is MNHNS and CDR2 is SASEGT in the germline V gene. CDR3 protein: CASSPSRTRKETEDFL.

This clone appeared many times. The chain uses TRBV7-2 and TRBJ1-6, with 12 bases aligning to TRBD1. CDR1 SGHTA and CDR2 FQGNSA come from the germline V gene. The CDR3 sequence is 17 residues long. The ends lost 3 bases at V and 0 bases at J; junction bases unmatched: 0. For the CDR3, the DNA is TGTGCCAGCAGCTTGGGACAGGGGGCCTCCTATAATTCACCCCTCCACTTT. It specifies CASSLGQGASYNSPLHF.

Many counts were recorded for this clone. This chain connects TRBV18 to TRBJ1-6; D is ambiguous. The CDR3 runs to 14 residues. V lost 0 bases and J lost 5, with 5 bases in between. CDR1 is KGHSH, CDR2 LQKENI, per germline. CDR3 residues: CASSPPWDNSPLHF. The DNA for the CDR3 is TGTGCCAGCTCACCACCGTGGGATAATTCACCCCTCCACTTT.

The chain links TRBV20-1 to TRBJ1-2; D is undetermined. V gave up 0 bases and J gave up 3 bases, with 17 bases separating them. Germline V gives CDR1 DFQATT, CDR2 SNEGSKA (reference sequence). This CDR3 is 16 amino acids long. This CDR3 reads CSARDRLGVGHYGYTF. The CDR3 bases are TGCAGTGCTAGAGACCGCCTGGGAGTAGGTCACTATGGCTACACCTTC.

There are a few counts of this clone. V and J are TRBV27 and TRBJ1-3; D uncertain. The CDR3 has 15 amino acids. With 6 bases removed from V and 2 bases from J, the gap between germline ends came to 14 bases. Germline V gene lookup returns CDR1 MNHEY and CDR2 SMNVEV (reference sequence). CDR3 sequence (DNA): TGTGCCAGCAGCGTTGAGGCGGGTACTGGAAACACCATATATTTT. Its translation is CASSVEAGTGNTIYF.

This clone was detected ten times or more. The rearrangement links TRBV3-1 to TRBJ2-1; 9 bases are a match to TRBD2. The length of the CDR3 is 13 residues. After removal of 2 bases from V and 7 bases from J, the junction contained 0 bases not matched to a gene. Germline CDR1 LGHDT, CDR2 YNNKEL (reference sequence). CDR3 DNA sequence: TGTGCCAGCAGCCAACTAGCGGGGAATGAGCAGTTCTTC. Translating it yields CASSQLAGNEQFF.

This clone has at least ten counts. This chain uses TRBV19 with TRBJ1-4; no definite D call. From germline, CDR1 is LNHDA and CDR2 SQIVND (reference sequence). The V end lost 2 bases, the J end lost 0 bases, and 4 bases lay between the germline ends. This CDR3 contains 14 residues. The CDR3 coding sequence is TGTGCCAGTAGTATAAGAGCAACTAATGAAAAACTGTTTTTT. Amino acids: CASSIRATNEKLFF.

This clone was observed many times. V is TRBV7-9 and J is TRBJ1-6, with 10 bases fitting TRBD1. The CDR3 runs to 15 residues. With V trimmed by 5 bases and J by 7 bases, 5 bases remained unmatched. From germline, CDR1 is SEHNR and CDR2 FQNEAQ (reference sequence). CDR3 in DNA: TGTGCCAGCAGCCCCCGACAGGGGGCGAATTCACCCCTCCACTTT. Protein sequence: CASSPRQGANSPLHF.

This chain connects TRBV5-1 to TRBJ2-7; 8 bases fit TRBD1. The germline gives CDR1 SGHRS, CDR2 YFSETQ. CDR3 length: 14 residues. With 7 bases clipped from V and 4 bases from J, the junction kept 10 bases outside the gene matches. CDR3 sequence: CASRSQGAQYEQYF. Here the CDR3 DNA reads TGCGCCAGCCGTAGTCAGGGGGCGCAATACGAGCAGTACTTC.

This clone was found many times. This sequence joins TRBV29-1 and TRBJ2-7; D is ambiguous. The CDR3 is made up of 12 amino acids. V was pared by 1 base and J by 1 base, with 5 bases between. Germline V CDR1 and CDR2: SQVTM, ANQGSEA. The CDR3 protein is CSVEGSSYEQYF. CDR3 sequence (DNA): TGCAGCGTTGAAGGCAGTTCCTACGAGCAGTACTTC.